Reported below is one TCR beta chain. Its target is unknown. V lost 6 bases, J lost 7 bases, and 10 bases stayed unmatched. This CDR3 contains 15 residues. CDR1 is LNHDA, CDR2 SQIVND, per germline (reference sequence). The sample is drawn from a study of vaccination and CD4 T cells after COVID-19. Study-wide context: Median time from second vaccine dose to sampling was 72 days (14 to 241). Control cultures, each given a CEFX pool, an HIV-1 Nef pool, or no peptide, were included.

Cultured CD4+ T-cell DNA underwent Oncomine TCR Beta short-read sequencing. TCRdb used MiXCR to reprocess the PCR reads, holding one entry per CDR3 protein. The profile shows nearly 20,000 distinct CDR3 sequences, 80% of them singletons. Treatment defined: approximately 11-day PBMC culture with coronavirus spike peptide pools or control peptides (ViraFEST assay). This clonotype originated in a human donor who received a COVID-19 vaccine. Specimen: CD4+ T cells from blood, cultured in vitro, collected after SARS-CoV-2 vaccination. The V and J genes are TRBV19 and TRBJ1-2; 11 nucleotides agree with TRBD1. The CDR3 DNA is TGTGCCAGTAGACCCACTGGACAGGGGGCGAGTGGCTACACCTTC. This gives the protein CASRPTGQGASGYTF.